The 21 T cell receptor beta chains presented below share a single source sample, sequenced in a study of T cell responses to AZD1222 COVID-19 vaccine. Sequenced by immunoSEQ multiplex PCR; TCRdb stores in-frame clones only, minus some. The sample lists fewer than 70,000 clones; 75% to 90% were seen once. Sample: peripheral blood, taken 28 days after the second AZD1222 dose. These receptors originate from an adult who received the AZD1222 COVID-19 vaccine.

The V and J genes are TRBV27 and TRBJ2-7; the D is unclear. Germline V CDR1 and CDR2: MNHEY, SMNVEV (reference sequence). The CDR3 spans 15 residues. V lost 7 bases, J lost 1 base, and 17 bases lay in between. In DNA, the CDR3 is TGTGCCAGCAAGGGTCTTTTGGCAGGATCCTACGAGCAGTACTTC. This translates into CASKGLLAGSYEQYF.

This CDR3 is CSASDGYGYTF. In DNA form, the CDR3 reads TGCAGTGCTAGTGACGGGTATGGCTACACCTTC. The chain carries TRBV20-1 and TRBJ1-2; no firm D call. Trimming removed 3 bases at V and 5 bases at J, with 7 bases between. Germline loops: CDR1 DFQATT, CDR2 SNEGSKA (reference sequence). The CDR3 contains 11 residues.

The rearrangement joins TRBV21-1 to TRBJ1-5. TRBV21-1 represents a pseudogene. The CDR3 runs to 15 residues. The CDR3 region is CASSKWVRTYQPQHF. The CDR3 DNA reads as TGTGCCAGCAGCAAATGGGTCCGGACCTATCAGCCCCAGCATTTT.

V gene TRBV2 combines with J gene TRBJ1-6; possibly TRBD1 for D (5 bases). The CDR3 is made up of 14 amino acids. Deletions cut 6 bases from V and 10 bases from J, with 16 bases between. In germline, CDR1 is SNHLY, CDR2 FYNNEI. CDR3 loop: CASSSGPWGSPLHF. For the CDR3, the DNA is TGTGCCAGCAGCTCGGGTCCCTGGGGGTCACCCCTCCACTTT.

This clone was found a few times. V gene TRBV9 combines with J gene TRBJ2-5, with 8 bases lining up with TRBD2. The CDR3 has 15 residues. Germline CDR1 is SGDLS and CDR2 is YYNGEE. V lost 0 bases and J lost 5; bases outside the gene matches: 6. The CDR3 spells CASSVVAGGVETQYF. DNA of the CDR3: TGTGCCAGCAGCGTAGTAGCCGGGGGGGTCGAGACCCAGTACTTC.

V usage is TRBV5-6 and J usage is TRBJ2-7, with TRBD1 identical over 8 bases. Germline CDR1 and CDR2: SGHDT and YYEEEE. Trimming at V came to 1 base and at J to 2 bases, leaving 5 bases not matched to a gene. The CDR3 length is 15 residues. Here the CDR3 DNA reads TGTGCCAGCAGCTTGCTCCAGGGGGCTGCCTACGAGCAGTACTTC. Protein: CASSLLQGAAYEQYF.

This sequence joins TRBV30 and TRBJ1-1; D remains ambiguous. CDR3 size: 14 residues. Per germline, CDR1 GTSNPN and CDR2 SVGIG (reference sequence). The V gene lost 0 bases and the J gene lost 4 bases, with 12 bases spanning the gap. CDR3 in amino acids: CAWSVRRPGTEAFF. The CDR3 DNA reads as TGTGCCTGGAGTGTACGGAGGCCTGGCACTGAAGCTTTCTTT. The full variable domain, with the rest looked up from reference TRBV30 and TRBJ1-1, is SQTIHQWPATLVQPVGSPLSLECTVEGTSNPNLYWYRQAAGRGLQLLFYSVGIGQISSEVPQNLSASRPQDRQFILSSKKLLLSDSGFYLCAWSVRRPGTEAFFGQGTRLTVV.

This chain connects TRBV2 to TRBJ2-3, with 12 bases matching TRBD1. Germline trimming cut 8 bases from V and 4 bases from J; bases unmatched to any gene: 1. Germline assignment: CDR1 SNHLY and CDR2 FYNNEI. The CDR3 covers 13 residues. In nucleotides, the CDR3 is TGTGCCAGCGGGACAGGGGGCCCAGATACGCAGTATTTT. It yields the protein CASGTGGPDTQYF.

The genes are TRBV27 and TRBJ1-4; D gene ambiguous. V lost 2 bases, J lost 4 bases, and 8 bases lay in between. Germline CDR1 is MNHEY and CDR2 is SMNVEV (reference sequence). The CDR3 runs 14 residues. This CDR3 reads CASSLNLHNEKLFF. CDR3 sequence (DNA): TGTGCCAGCAGTTTAAATCTTCATAATGAAAAACTGTTTTTT.

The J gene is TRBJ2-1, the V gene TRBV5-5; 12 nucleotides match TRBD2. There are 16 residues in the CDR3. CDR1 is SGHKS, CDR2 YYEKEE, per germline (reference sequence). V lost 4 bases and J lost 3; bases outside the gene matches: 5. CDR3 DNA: TGTGCCAGCAGCGGAGCTAGCGGGGGGGGCTACAATGAGCAGTTCTTC. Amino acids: CASSGASGGGYNEQFF.

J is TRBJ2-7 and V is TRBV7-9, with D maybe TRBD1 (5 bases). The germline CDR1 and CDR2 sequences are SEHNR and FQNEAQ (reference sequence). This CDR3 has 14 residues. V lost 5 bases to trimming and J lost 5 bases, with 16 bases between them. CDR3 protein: CASSPTLGENEQYF. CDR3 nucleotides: TGTGCCAGCAGCCCAACTTTAGGGGAAAACGAGCAGTACTTC.

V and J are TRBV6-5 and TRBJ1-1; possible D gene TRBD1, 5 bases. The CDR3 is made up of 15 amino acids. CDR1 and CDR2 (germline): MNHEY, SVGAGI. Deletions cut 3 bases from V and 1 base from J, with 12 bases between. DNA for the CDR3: TGTGCCAGCAGTTATTTTGTGAGGGGGAACACTGAAGCTTTCTTT. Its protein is CASSYFVRGNTEAFF.

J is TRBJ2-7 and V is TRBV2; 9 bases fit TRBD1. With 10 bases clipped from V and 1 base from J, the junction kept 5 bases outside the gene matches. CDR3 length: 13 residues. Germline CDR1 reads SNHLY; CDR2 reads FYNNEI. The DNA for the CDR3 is TGTGCCACTGGACAGGGGAGATCCTACGAGCAGTACTTC. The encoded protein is CATGQGRSYEQYF.

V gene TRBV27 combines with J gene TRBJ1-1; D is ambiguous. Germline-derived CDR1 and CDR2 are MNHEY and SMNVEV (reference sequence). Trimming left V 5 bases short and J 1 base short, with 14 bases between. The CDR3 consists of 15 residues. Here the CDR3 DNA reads TGTGCCAGCAGTCCCTCAAAGCTATCGAACACTGAAGCTTTCTTT. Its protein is CASSPSKLSNTEAFF.

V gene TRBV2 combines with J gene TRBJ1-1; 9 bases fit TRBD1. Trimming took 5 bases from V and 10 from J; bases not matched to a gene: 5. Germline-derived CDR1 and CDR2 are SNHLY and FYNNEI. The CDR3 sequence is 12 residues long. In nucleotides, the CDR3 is TGTGCCAGCAGTCGGACAGGGGAAATAGCTTTCTTT. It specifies CASSRTGEIAFF.

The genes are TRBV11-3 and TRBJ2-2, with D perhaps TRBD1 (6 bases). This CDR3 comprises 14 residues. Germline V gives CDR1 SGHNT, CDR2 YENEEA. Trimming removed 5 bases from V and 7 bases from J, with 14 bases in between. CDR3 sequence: CASSTRTVHGELFF. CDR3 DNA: TGTGCCAGCAGCACCCGGACAGTTCACGGGGAGCTGTTTTTT.

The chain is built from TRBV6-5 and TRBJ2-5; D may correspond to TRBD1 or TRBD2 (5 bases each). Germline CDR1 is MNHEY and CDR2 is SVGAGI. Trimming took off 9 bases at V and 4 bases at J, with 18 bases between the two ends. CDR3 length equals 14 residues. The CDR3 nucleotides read TGTGCCAGTGAAGTGCGCAGGGAGAGAGAGACCCAGTACTTC. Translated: CASEVRRERETQYF.

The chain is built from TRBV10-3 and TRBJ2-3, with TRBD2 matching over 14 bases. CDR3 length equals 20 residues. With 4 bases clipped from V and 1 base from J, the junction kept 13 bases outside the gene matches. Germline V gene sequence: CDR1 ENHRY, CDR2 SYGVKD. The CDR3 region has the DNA TGTGCCATCAGTGCCCTCACCGGACTAGCGGGGGGCCGGGGCACAGATACGCAGTATTTT. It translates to CAISALTGLAGGRGTDTQYF.

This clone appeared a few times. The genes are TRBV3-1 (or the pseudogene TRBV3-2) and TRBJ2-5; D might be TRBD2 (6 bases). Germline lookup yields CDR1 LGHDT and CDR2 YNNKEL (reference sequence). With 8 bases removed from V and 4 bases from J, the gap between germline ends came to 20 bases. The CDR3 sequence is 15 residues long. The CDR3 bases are TGTGCCAGCCATCGTTCGCGGCAGGGAGGAGAGACCCAGTACTTC. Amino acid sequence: CASHRSRQGGETQYF.

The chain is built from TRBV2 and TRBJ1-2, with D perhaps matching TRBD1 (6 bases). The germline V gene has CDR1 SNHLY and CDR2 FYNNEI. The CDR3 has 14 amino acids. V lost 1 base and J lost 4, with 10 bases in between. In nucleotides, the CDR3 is TGTGCCAGCAGTGAAGGGACAGATTTCTATGGCTACACCTTC. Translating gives CASSEGTDFYGYTF.

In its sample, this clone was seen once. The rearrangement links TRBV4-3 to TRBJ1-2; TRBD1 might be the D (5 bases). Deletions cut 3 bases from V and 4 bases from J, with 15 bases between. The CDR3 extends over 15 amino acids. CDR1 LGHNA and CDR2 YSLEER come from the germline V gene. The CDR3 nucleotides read TGCGCCAGCAGCCAGCGAGCGGGGGGGGTCTATGGCTACACCTTC. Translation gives CASSQRAGGVYGYTF.